Below, 9 T cell receptor beta chains from the same sample are listed, as sequenced in a study of CD8+ T cells in alopecia areata. Sequencing templates came from extracted RNA that was reverse transcribed into cDNA. Clones were read by immunoSEQ multiplex PCR, and TCRdb kept only the in-frame ones, dropping some. This sample has about 110,000 clones; under 65% occur once, and the top ten carry roughly 25%. The sequencing input was NKG2D-low CD8+ T cells sorted from blood. These receptors originate from a human donor with alopecia areata.

J is TRBJ2-2 and V is TRBV6-4, with 11 nucleotides matching TRBD1. CDR3 length: 17 residues. Germline CDR1 reads MRHNA; CDR2 reads SNTAGT. Trimming removed 3 bases from V and 5 bases from J; junction bases left unmatched: 8. DNA of the CDR3: TGTGCCAGCAGTGATAGCCCCGGGGACAGGGGGACCGGGGAGCTGTTTTTT. Its protein is CASSDSPGDRGTGELFF.

The V call is TRBV7-9, the J call TRBJ2-4; TRBD1 aligns across 7 bases. V gave up 5 bases and J gave up 1 base; unmatched junction bases: 8. CDR3 size: 16 residues. Germline values: CDR1 SEHNR, CDR2 FQNEAQ (reference sequence). The CDR3 sequence is CASSPPSDRAKNIQYF. The DNA of the CDR3 is TGTGCCAGCAGCCCACCCTCGGACAGGGCCAAAAACATTCAGTACTTC.

V gene TRBV11-2 combines with J gene TRBJ2-5; 7 bases match TRBD1. The germline V gene has CDR1 SGHAT and CDR2 FQNNGV. This CDR3 comprises 14 residues. V trimming: 5 bases; J trimming: 7 bases; junction bases outside the gene matches: 10. The CDR3 sequence is CASSTTTGLATQYF. CDR3 sequence (DNA): TGTGCCAGCAGCACGACGACAGGGTTGGCGACCCAGTACTTC.

The V call is TRBV7-9, the J call TRBJ1-2, with 7 bases fitting TRBD1. V lost 4 bases and J lost 2; bases outside the gene matches: 19. The germline V gene has CDR1 SEHNR and CDR2 FQNEAQ (reference sequence). CDR3 length equals 19 residues. CDR3 loop: CASSSYGQEDTPMNYGYTF. CDR3 in DNA: TGTGCCAGCAGCTCCTACGGACAGGAAGATACCCCAATGAACTATGGCTACACCTTC.

This chain joins TRBV5-4 and TRBJ1-2; TRBD1 aligns across 7 bases. The CDR3 sequence is 15 residues long. Germline assignment: CDR1 SGHNT and CDR2 YYREEE (reference sequence). The trim removed 4 bases at V and 4 bases at J, leaving 10 bases unmatched. CDR3 in DNA: TGTGCCAGCAGCGGGGCAGGGGGATTGGTCTATGGCTACACCTTC. This encodes CASSGAGGLVYGYTF.

This clone has just a few counts. The rearrangement uses TRBV2 and TRBJ1-3, with D maybe TRBD1 (6 bases). Per germline, CDR1 SNHLY and CDR2 FYNNEI. The CDR3 loop spans 15 amino acids. V was clipped by 3 bases and J by 4 bases, with 13 bases between them. DNA of the CDR3: TGTGCCAGCAGTGACCTGACAGGATCGGGAAACACCATATATTTT. Its protein product is CASSDLTGSGNTIYF.

V is TRBV30 and J is TRBJ2-1, with TRBD2 as a possible D gene (5 bases). Trimming stripped 2 bases from V and 9 bases from J, with 14 bases between. Per germline, CDR1 GTSNPN and CDR2 SVGIG (reference sequence). The CDR3 totals 13 residues. The CDR3 is CAWSLFGGIEQFF. CDR3 nucleotide sequence: TGTGCCTGGAGTCTATTTGGAGGAATTGAGCAGTTCTTC. Together with reference TRBV30 and TRBJ2-1, the CDR3 gives the full variable domain: SQTIHQWPATLVQPVGSPLSLECTVEGTSNPNLYWYRQAAGRGLQLLFYSVGIGQISSEVPQNLSASRPQDRQFILSSKKLLLSDSGFYLCAWSLFGGIEQFFGPGTRLTVL.

This clone was detected once. This chain uses TRBV13 with TRBJ1-2, with 7 bases matching TRBD1. The J segment lost 6 bases and the V segment lost 2 bases, leaving 3 bases of the junction unmatched. CDR3 length: 13 residues. CDR1 PRHDT and CDR2 FYEKMQ come from the germline V gene (reference sequence). The CDR3 sequence is CASSLRQGDGYTF. As DNA, the CDR3 is TGTGCCAGCAGCTTAAGACAGGGTGATGGCTACACCTTC. Full variable domain (remainder filled in from reference TRBV13 and TRBJ1-2): AAGVIQSPRHLIKEKRETATLKCYPIPRHDTVYWYQQGPGQDPQFLISFYEKMQSDKGSIPDRFSAQQFSDYHSELNMSSLELGDSALYFCASSLRQGDGYTFGSGTRLTVV.

The J gene is TRBJ1-5, the V gene TRBV6-5; no clear D gene. V lost 2 bases and J 4 bases, leaving 6 bases between the germline ends. Germline CDR1 reads MNHEY; CDR2 reads SVGAGI. The CDR3 totals 13 residues. CDR3 in DNA: TGTGCCAGCAGTTACGAAGGAAATCAGCCCCAGCATTTT. Protein sequence: CASSYEGNQPQHF.